These 31 T cell receptor beta chains were all obtained from the same sample, sequenced in a study of cytomegalovirus exposure and HLA in healthy donors (dated by TCRdb to 2016 to 2017). Library creation used the immunoSEQ multiplex PCR assay. TCRdb mirrors the immuneACCESS table, restricted to in-frame sequences. Some clones are absent from its copies; in checked studies, under half trace to an unresolved V gene, and the reason for the others is unknown. Recorded for this sample are fewer than 250,000 clones; more than 70% of them occurred a single time. More than 1.1% of the sample is held by the ten biggest clonotypes. Sequences were obtained from PBMCs. These receptor sequences come from a woman aged 18-29 years in good health and CMV-seronegative.

The rearrangement links TRBV2 to TRBJ1-2, with 9 bases identical to TRBD1. Germline-derived CDR1 and CDR2 are SNHLY and FYNNEI. The CDR3 runs to 12 residues. CDR3 region: CAGQGTNYGYTF. CDR3 nucleotides: TGTGCGGGACAGGGAACTAACTATGGCTACACCTTC.

This clone was found many times. The chain recombines TRBV6-4 with TRBJ2-3; 12 bases are a match to TRBD2. The CDR3 spans 15 residues. CDR1 and CDR2 (germline): MRHNA, SNTAGT. V was pared by 2 bases and J by 4 bases, with 1 base of the junction left unmatched. The chain's CDR3 is CASSDGLAGPDTQYF. CDR3 DNA: TGTGCCAGCAGTGACGGACTAGCGGGGCCAGATACGCAGTATTTT.

The chain combines TRBV14 with TRBJ2-5; a weak D match, TRBD1 (5 bases). CDR1 SGHDN and CDR2 FVKESK come from the germline V gene. V lost 2 bases to trimming and J lost 2 bases, with 6 bases between them. The CDR3 extends over 13 amino acids. CDR3 amino acids: CASSQPGQETQYF. The DNA for the CDR3 is TGTGCCAGCAGCCAACCAGGGCAAGAGACCCAGTACTTC.

This clone was seen a single time. V usage is TRBV6-5 and J usage is TRBJ1-2; a possible D gene is TRBD1 (5 bases). Trimming cost V 4 bases and J 5 bases, with 14 bases left between them. The CDR3 loop spans 14 amino acids. CDR1 is MNHEY, CDR2 SVGAGI, per germline. The CDR3 DNA follows: TGTGCCAGCAGTTTTGGGCAGGGTGGATATGGCTACACCTTC. Amino acids: CASSFGQGGYGYTF.

The V and J genes are TRBV25-1 and TRBJ1-1, with a tentative D call TRBD1 (5 bases). Germline CDR1 MGHDK, CDR2 SYGVNS. Trimming stripped 1 base from V and 8 bases from J, with 14 bases between. CDR3 length: 14 amino acids. The CDR3 loop reads CASSESGKTLEAFF. The CDR3, as DNA: TGTGCCAGCAGTGAATCAGGGAAGACTTTGGAAGCTTTCTTT.

The chain links TRBV29-1 to TRBJ1-1; 9 bases match TRBD1. Germline CDR1 reads SQVTM; CDR2 reads ANQGSEA. The ends lost 1 base at V and 5 bases at J; junction bases unmatched: 5. The CDR3 extends over 14 amino acids. CDR3 amino acids: CSVEAGGTGTEAFF. CDR3 nucleotides: TGCAGCGTTGAAGCGGGCGGGACAGGGACTGAAGCTTTCTTT.

The rearrangement joins TRBV15 to TRBJ1-2; TRBD1 agrees at 7 bases. From germline, CDR1 is LNHNV and CDR2 YYDKDF (reference sequence). The ends lost 3 bases at V and 0 bases at J; junction bases unmatched: 19. The CDR3 has 20 amino acids. CDR3: CATSSPEVYRGPVSNYGYTF. The CDR3 DNA reads as TGTGCCACCAGCAGCCCAGAGGTGTATAGGGGGCCAGTCTCTAACTATGGCTACACCTTC.

The rearrangement uses TRBV19 and TRBJ2-7, with TRBD1 identical over 11 bases. The germline CDR1 and CDR2 sequences are LNHDA and SQIVND (reference sequence). This CDR3 comprises 15 residues. With V trimmed by 4 bases and J by 3 bases, 5 bases remained unmatched. The CDR3 loop reads CASSTPGTGGYEQYF. For the CDR3, the DNA is TGTGCCAGTAGTACGCCCGGGACAGGGGGCTACGAGCAGTACTTC.

The chain employs TRBV7-7 and TRBJ2-3; D unresolved. The V and J ends lost 2 bases and 1 base respectively, with 19 bases between them. The CDR3 sequence is 18 residues long. Germline V gene data show CDR1 as SSHAT and CDR2 as FNYEAQ (reference sequence). The CDR3, as DNA: TGTGCCAGCAGCTTATTGGCGTCGGGTCAGCCAGGCACAGATACGCAGTATTTT. Encoded protein: CASSLLASGQPGTDTQYF.

This chain links TRBV6-1 with TRBJ1-1, with 7 bases that match TRBD1. Germline trimming cut 6 bases from V and 6 bases from J; bases unmatched to any gene: 10. There are 14 residues in the CDR3. CDR1 is MNHNS, CDR2 SASEGT, per germline. The CDR3 DNA is TGTGCCAGCAGGGAGACAGGGTGGTCCCCTGAAGCTTTCTTT. Translation gives CASRETGWSPEAFF.

The rearrangement uses TRBV29-1 and TRBJ2-2, with 7 nucleotides matching TRBD1. The CDR3 extends over 13 amino acids. Germline lookup yields CDR1 SQVTM and CDR2 ANQGSEA. V trimming: 6 bases; J trimming: 5 bases; junction bases outside the gene matches: 6. CDR3 coding DNA: TGCAGCGTGCAGACAGGGAGAACCGGGGAGCTGTTTTTT. Its protein is CSVQTGRTGELFF.

J is TRBJ2-7 and V is TRBV10-3, with 9 bases that match TRBD2. The CDR3 sequence is 15 residues long. Germline lookup yields CDR1 ENHRY and CDR2 SYGVKD. The J segment lost 7 bases and the V segment lost 0 bases, leaving 7 bases of the junction unmatched. The CDR3 sequence: CAISESAGGTGEQYF. The CDR3 region has the DNA TGTGCCATCAGTGAGTCGGCGGGGGGGACGGGTGAGCAGTACTTC.

The CDR3: CASSSSTPTLNEKLFF. The CDR3 DNA reads as TGTGCCAGCAGCTCCTCAACACCCACCCTTAATGAAAAACTGTTTTTT. The rearrangement links TRBV7-2 to TRBJ1-4; D ambiguous. Between the trimmed V and J ends, which lost 4 bases and 4 bases, there was a span of 16 bases. This CDR3 contains 16 residues. Germline V gives CDR1 SGHTA, CDR2 FQGNSA.

The V call is TRBV5-4, the J call TRBJ2-2; D is unclear. The CDR3 is made up of 15 amino acids. Looked up from germline, CDR1 is SGHNT and CDR2 is YYREEE (reference sequence). The germline V and J ends were trimmed by 0 bases and 4 bases, with 10 bases remaining between them. The CDR3 DNA is TGTGCCAGCAGCTTGGGGTTCAGTACCACCGGGGAGCTGTTTTTT. Translated: CASSLGFSTTGELFF.

V and J are TRBV21-1 and TRBJ1-2. TRBV21-1 is a recognized pseudogene. This CDR3 comprises 15 residues. The CDR3: CASCGGGGQLSGYTF. In DNA form, the CDR3 reads TGTGCCAGCTGCGGAGGTGGTGGCCAGTTAAGTGGCTACACCTTC.

V is TRBV5-4 and J is TRBJ2-3; 10 bases line up with TRBD2. The CDR3 covers 16 residues. Germline CDR1 and CDR2: SGHNT and YYREEE (reference sequence). Unmatched junction bases numbered 7, after V lost 4 bases and J lost 2 bases. CDR3: CASSATSGLYTDTQYF. The DNA of the CDR3 is TGTGCCAGCAGCGCGACTAGCGGGTTATACACAGATACGCAGTATTTT.

The chain uses TRBV6-1 and TRBJ2-3, with D perhaps matching TRBD2 (7 bases). V shed 3 bases and J shed 0 bases, with 10 bases lying between them. Germline V lookup: CDR1 MNHNS, CDR2 SASEGT. The CDR3 covers 15 residues. CDR3 DNA: TGTGCCAGCAGTGAGCGGGGGCCTAGCACAGATACGCAGTATTTT. It yields the protein CASSERGPSTDTQYF.

V gene TRBV6-6 combines with J gene TRBJ1-2; 7 bases are shared with TRBD1. Germline CDR1 reads MNHNY; CDR2 reads SVGAGI (reference sequence). This CDR3 is built from 14 residues. J was trimmed by 7 bases and V by 6 bases; bases with no gene match: 11. The CDR3 loop reads CASSDRATLGGYTF. The CDR3 DNA is TGTGCCAGCAGCGACAGGGCCACGTTAGGTGGCTACACCTTC.

V gene TRBV27 combines with J gene TRBJ1-1, with 7 bases identical to TRBD1. The CDR3 totals 20 residues. CDR1 and CDR2 (germline): MNHEY, SMNVEV (reference sequence). Unmatched junction bases numbered 17, after V lost 1 base and J lost 0 bases. CDR3 residues: CASSLLSAGWDRDMNTEAFF. The CDR3 DNA follows: TGTGCCAGCAGTTTATTATCGGCCGGATGGGACAGAGACATGAACACTGAAGCTTTCTTT.

The chain couples TRBV6-1 to TRBJ1-1, with D maybe TRBD1 (6 bases). The CDR3 loop spans 15 amino acids. V dropped 6 bases and J dropped 1 base, with 15 bases sitting between them. In germline, CDR1 is MNHNS, CDR2 SASEGT. The CDR3 DNA sequence: TGTGCCAGCAGGATAGACAGGAAGGCGAACACTGAAGCTTTCTTT. Translated: CASRIDRKANTEAFF.

The CDR3 loop reads CASSSPTSGGTLNTGELFF. CDR3 nucleotides: TGCGCCAGCAGCTCCCCGACTAGCGGGGGAACTTTGAACACCGGGGAGCTGTTTTTT. This chain links TRBV5-1 with TRBJ2-2; 12 bases match TRBD2. The CDR3 covers 19 residues. CDR1 and CDR2 (germline): SGHRS, YFSETQ. With 3 bases clipped from V and 1 base from J, the junction kept 10 bases outside the gene matches. The full variable domain, with the rest looked up from reference TRBV5-1 and TRBJ2-2, is KAGVTQTPRYLIKTRGQQVTLSCSPISGHRSVSWYQQTPGQGLQFLFEYFSETQRNKGNFPGRFSGRQFSNSRSEMNVSTLELGDSALYLCASSSPTSGGTLNTGELFFGEGSRLTVL.

The chain is built from TRBV9 and TRBJ1-6; D perhaps matches TRBD1 (5 bases). V was cut by 3 bases and J by 2 bases, with 9 bases left in between. The CDR3 has 15 amino acids. The germline gives CDR1 SGDLS, CDR2 YYNGEE. CDR3 residues: CASSEQETYNSPLHF. In DNA, the CDR3 is TGTGCCAGCAGCGAACAGGAAACCTATAATTCACCCCTCCACTTT. Using reference TRBV9 and TRBJ1-6 for the parts outside the CDR3, the full variable domain is DSGVTQTPKHLITATGQRVTLRCSPRSGDLSVYWYQQSLDQGLQFLIQYYNGEERAKGNILERFSAQQFPDLHSELNLSSLELGDSALYFCASSEQETYNSPLHFGNGTRLTVT.

The V gene is TRBV2, the J gene TRBJ2-3; TRBD1 matches at 7 bases. This CDR3 spans 14 amino acids. Germline V gene lookup returns CDR1 SNHLY and CDR2 FYNNEI. V was clipped by 5 bases and J by 3 bases; unmatched bases: 5. The CDR3 bases are TGTGCCAGCAGTAAAGACAGGGCAACAGATACGCAGTATTTT. This codes for CASSKDRATDTQYF.

The gene calls are TRBV2 and TRBJ2-7, with TRBD1 matching 10 bases. Trimming at V came to 6 bases and at J to 2 bases, leaving 16 bases not matched to a gene. The CDR3 has 18 amino acids. In germline, CDR1 is SNHLY, CDR2 FYNNEI. Here the CDR3 reads CASRGDRGGGRQAYEQYF. CDR3 sequence (DNA): TGTGCCAGCAGGGGGGACAGGGGCGGCGGGAGGCAGGCCTACGAGCAGTACTTC.

This clone was counted only a few times. The genes are TRBV5-6 and TRBJ1-1; 8 bases fit TRBD1. V trimming: 4 bases; J trimming: 0 bases; junction bases outside the gene matches: 5. Germline V gene data show CDR1 as SGHDT and CDR2 as YYEEEE. The CDR3 extends over 15 amino acids. The CDR3 protein is CASSLRTGLNTEAFF. The CDR3 coding sequence is TGTGCCAGCAGCCTAAGGACAGGGTTGAACACTGAAGCTTTCTTT.

This clone was observed a handful of times. The chain joins TRBV14 to TRBJ2-7; the D gene is possibly TRBD2 (5 bases). V dropped 2 bases and J dropped 7 bases, with 18 bases sitting between them. This CDR3 comprises 15 residues. The germline gives CDR1 SGHDN, CDR2 FVKESK. The CDR3 nucleotides read TGTGCCAGCAGCCAACCACTACCGGGCACGGGGGAGCAGTACTTC. It encodes CASSQPLPGTGEQYF.

The chain carries TRBV9 and TRBJ1-2; D not resolved. This CDR3 is built from 14 residues. V lost 4 bases, J lost 4 bases, and 14 bases lay in between. Germline V gives CDR1 SGDLS, CDR2 YYNGEE. The CDR3 loop is CASSHVPDPYGYTF. DNA for the CDR3: TGTGCCAGCAGCCATGTTCCAGATCCCTATGGCTACACCTTC.

This sequence joins TRBV6-6 and TRBJ2-7; tentative D call: TRBD1 (7 bases). V shed 0 bases and J shed 5 bases, with 17 bases lying between them. The CDR3 sequence is 16 residues long. Per germline, CDR1 MNHNY and CDR2 SVGAGI (reference sequence). CDR3 residues: CASSYSAPGGTHEQYF. The CDR3 DNA follows: TGTGCCAGCAGTTACTCGGCCCCAGGGGGGACCCACGAGCAGTACTTC.

The chain employs TRBV6-1 and TRBJ2-1, with 11 bases fitting TRBD1. The CDR3 totals 15 residues. Per germline, CDR1 MNHNS and CDR2 SASEGT. J lost 7 bases, V lost 6 bases, and 8 bases had no gene match. The CDR3 is CASSTGTGGVNEQFF. CDR3 DNA: TGTGCCAGCAGCACCGGGACAGGGGGTGTAAATGAGCAGTTCTTC.

The chain combines TRBV18 with TRBJ1-1; 7 nucleotides align to TRBD1. The CDR3 totals 14 residues. V lost 4 bases, J lost 1 base, and 3 bases stayed unmatched. From germline, CDR1 is KGHSH and CDR2 LQKENI. The CDR3 loop reads CASSLGQPNTEAFF. The CDR3 bases are TGTGCCAGCTCACTGGGACAGCCGAACACTGAAGCTTTCTTT. Filled out from reference TRBV18 and TRBJ1-1, the complete variable domain reads NAGVMQNPRHLVRRRGQEARLRCSPMKGHSHVYWYRQLPEEGLKFMVYLQKENIIDESGMPKERFSAEFPKEGPSILRIQQVVRGDSAAYFCASSLGQPNTEAFFGQGTRLTVV.

This chain links TRBV10-1 with TRBJ1-3; no clear D gene. Germline V gene sequence: CDR1 WNHNN, CDR2 SYGVQD (reference sequence). The germline V and J ends were trimmed by 7 bases and 4 bases, with 8 bases remaining between them. The length of the CDR3 is 12 residues. This CDR3 reads CASTGEGNTIYF. CDR3 nucleotides: TGCGCCAGCACGGGAGAGGGAAACACCATATATTTT.